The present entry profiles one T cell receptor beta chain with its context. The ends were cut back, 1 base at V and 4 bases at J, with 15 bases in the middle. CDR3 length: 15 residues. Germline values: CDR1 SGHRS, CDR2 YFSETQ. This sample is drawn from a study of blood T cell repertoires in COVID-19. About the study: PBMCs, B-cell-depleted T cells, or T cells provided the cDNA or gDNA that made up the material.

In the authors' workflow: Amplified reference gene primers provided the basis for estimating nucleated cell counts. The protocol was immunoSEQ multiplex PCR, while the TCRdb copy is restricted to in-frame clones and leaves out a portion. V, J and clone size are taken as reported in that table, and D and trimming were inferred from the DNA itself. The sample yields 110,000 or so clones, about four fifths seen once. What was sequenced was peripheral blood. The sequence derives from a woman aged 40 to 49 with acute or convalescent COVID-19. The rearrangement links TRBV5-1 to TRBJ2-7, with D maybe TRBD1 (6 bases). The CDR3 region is CASSLSQGHLYEQYF. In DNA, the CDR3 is TGCGCCAGCAGCTTGTCTCAGGGACATTTATACGAGCAGTACTTC.